This record concerns one TCR beta chain sequence. The source of the sample is a study of blood T cell repertoires in COVID-19. Study at large: PBMCs, B-cell-depleted T cells, or T cells provided the cDNA or gDNA that made up the material.

Original processing methods: Researchers report that nucleated cell counts were estimated from reference gene primer amplification. Sequencing used immunoSEQ multiplex PCR; TCRdb keeps in-frame clones, though not all of them. Clone size and the V and J calls come from that table; the DNA yielded D and trimming. Of roughly 250,000 clones listed, 82% were seen once; the top ten hold under 5.5%. This TCR was recovered from a woman of 80 years or more with active or convalescent COVID-19. Sequenced sample: peripheral blood.

In DNA, the CDR3 is TGCAGCGTTGGTGTGGGACAGCGAGGGTACTTC. Translated, it gives CSVGVGQRGYF. The chain joins TRBV29-1 to TRBJ2-7; 7 bases agree with TRBD1. Germline loops: CDR1 SQVTM, CDR2 ANQGSEA. V gave up 4 bases and J gave up 12 bases; unmatched junction bases: 9. This CDR3 is 11 amino acids long.